A selection of T cell receptor beta chains follows, all from one sample in a study of CD8+ T cells in alopecia areata. Clones were read by immunoSEQ multiplex PCR, and TCRdb kept only the in-frame ones, dropping some. The table shows 110,000 to 150,000 clones, with roughly 50% occurring only once. Specimen: CD4+ T cells sorted from blood, collected at week 0. Receptor source: a human donor with alopecia areata. Each CDR3 is given with its conserved first and last residue. Fields, in order: J gene, V gene, CDR3 protein.

TRBJ1-3,TRBV7-2,CASMGQPGENTIYF
TRBJ1-2,TRBV9,CASSVGQGRFYGYTF
TRBJ1-2,TRBV29-1,CSVVVGGHGYTF
TRBJ1-5,TRBV2,CASSEKGQVGSGNQPQHF
TRBJ1-2,TRBV30,CAWSAQTGGFGYTF
TRBJ2-7,TRBV21-1,CASSIGQVRYEQYF
TRBJ1-2,TRBV5-4,CASSLHGSGYTF
TRBJ2-1,TRBV30,CAGTPGTGKYNEQFF
TRBJ1-5,TRBV30,CAWSIDNNQPQHF
TRBJ1-5,TRBV7-9,CATEAVSNQPQHF
TRBJ2-7,TRBV4-2,CASSQDQEREQYF
TRBJ2-5,TRBV7-2,CASSLTVTKETQYF
TRBJ2-2,TRBV18,CASSPPRVTDTGELFF
TRBJ1-2,TRBV18,CASSPGTIPPGYGYTF
TRBJ2-7,TRBV5-6,CASSLAEGLEQYF
TRBJ2-7,TRBV7-9,CASSPVYYEQYF
TRBJ2-6,TRBV19,CASTGQSSGANVLTF
TRBJ2-5,TRBV7-2,CASSSRQGRETQYF
TRBJ1-5,TRBV19,CASSPQGGSNQPQHF
TRBJ2-2,TRBV4-1,CASSHARWVAGYTGELFF
TRBJ1-1,TRBV4-3,CASSRERSSAEAFF
TRBJ1-2,TRBV30,CAWSVVRNGYTF
TRBJ2-2,TRBV6-5,CASSKYTGELFF
TRBJ2-3,TRBV7-9,CASSGTGTSRTDTQYF
TRBJ2-3,TRBV9,CASSVEVFTDTQYF
TRBJ2-1,TRBV9,CASSAGQGNNEQFF
TRBJ2-3,TRBV5-1,CASSSGSVDTQYF
TRBJ1-1,TRBV2,CASSEANRLTEAFF
TRBJ2-5,TRBV7-2,CASSLHFGTYQETQYF
TRBJ2-5,TRBV27,CASSLFLGGAQETQYF
TRBJ2-6,TRBV2,CASSEMDSGANVLTF